The text below deals with one TCR beta chain. Its antigen is not identified. Vbeta (60) and Jbeta (13) primers were used in the PCR. Original data processing: Later work found around 72 million unique TCR beta chains, with 9.5 million to 14 million shared. Generated by immunoSEQ multiplex PCR, the TCRdb table keeps only in-frame clones and is missing some. V and J calls and clone size are given by that table; D and trimming were obtained from the DNA. The sample consists of 130,000 or so clones, over 70% of them appearing once. CDR3 length: 14 residues. The germline V and J ends were trimmed by 0 bases and 4 bases, with 10 bases remaining between them. Germline CDR1 GTSNPN, CDR2 SVGIG (reference sequence). The source of the sample is a study of cytomegalovirus exposure and HLA in healthy donors. For the study at large: When 398 donors were genotyped, around 77% of them were found to fall in the Caucasian-associated ancestry cluster.

Study-wide findings and caveats: The likely explanation for a cluster of highly shared sequence variants was sequencing artifact.

The sequencing sample was made of PBMCs. This TCR came from a man aged 30-40 years in good health and CMV-seronegative. V and J are TRBV30 and TRBJ1-5; D ambiguous. CDR3 protein: CAWSVDEENQPQHF. CDR3 DNA sequence: TGTGCCTGGAGTGTTGATGAGGAGAATCAGCCCCAGCATTTT.